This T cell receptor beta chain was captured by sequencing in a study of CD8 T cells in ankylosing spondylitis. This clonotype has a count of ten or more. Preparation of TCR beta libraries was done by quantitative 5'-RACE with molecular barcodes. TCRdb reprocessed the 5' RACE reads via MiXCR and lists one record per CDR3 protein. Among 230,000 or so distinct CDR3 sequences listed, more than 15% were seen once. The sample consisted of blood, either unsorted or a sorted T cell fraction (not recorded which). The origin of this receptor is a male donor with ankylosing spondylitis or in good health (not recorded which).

CDR3 residues: CASSLTGTRTDTQYF. The CDR3 DNA reads TGTGCCAGCAGCTTAACCGGGACTCGCACAGATACGCAGTATTTT. The V and J genes are TRBV7-3 and TRBJ2-3; maybe TRBD2 (6 bases). The CDR3 contains 15 residues. Germline-derived CDR1 and CDR2 are SGHTA and FQGTGA. V lost 0 bases and J 1 base, leaving 8 bases between the germline ends.